Each of the 10 T cell receptor beta chains below was sequenced from the same sample in a study of T-cell reconstitution after alpha-beta-depleted transplantation in children. Using unique molecular identifiers, the investigators prepared the TCRbeta library. TCRdb itself ran the PCR reads through MiXCR, one entry per CDR3 protein. The table has 200,000 to 250,000 distinct CDR3 sequences, 11% seen once. The material was PBMCs, obtained before TCRalphabeta/CD19-depleted stem cell transplant. The receptors were sampled from a child less than two years old with acute myeloid leukemia, due to receive a stem cell transplant.

The sample holds a few counts of this clonotype. This chain joins TRBV29-1 and TRBJ2-7; TRBD2 aligns across 13 bases. This CDR3 contains 15 residues. The germline CDR1 and CDR2 sequences are SQVTM and ANQGSEA. The CDR3 DNA is TGCACTCCACCGAGAGGACTAGCGGGGGCCTACGAGCAGTACTTC. Protein product: CTPPRGLAGAYEQYF.

This clonotype was counted at least ten times. V gene TRBV5-5 combines with J gene TRBJ1-2; D unclear. This CDR3 has 15 residues. Germline CDR1 and CDR2: SGHKS and YYEKEE (reference sequence). The V end lost 4 bases, the J end lost 2 bases, and 15 bases lay between the germline ends. The CDR3 DNA sequence: TGTGCCAGCAGCCCTACGGACGGATTCAACTATGGCTACACCTTC. This sequence encodes CASSPTDGFNYGYTF. The variable domain in full, with the rest retrieved from reference TRBV5-5 and TRBJ1-2, is DAGVTQSPTHLIKTRGQQVTLRCSPISGHKSVSWYQQVLGQGPQFIFQYYEKEERGRGNFPDRFSARQFPNYSSELNVNALLLGDSALYLCASSPTDGFNYGYTFGSGTRLTVV.

This clonotype came up many times. The chain has TRBV5-1 and TRBJ2-3; TRBD1 might be the D (6 bases). This CDR3 contains 19 residues. V lost 0 bases, J lost 0 bases, and 20 bases lay in between. Germline values: CDR1 SGHRS, CDR2 YFSETQ. CDR3 bases: TGCGCCAGCAGCTTGGATTTATCGGACAGATATACTAGCACAGATACGCAGTATTTT. Protein sequence: CASSLDLSDRYTSTDTQYF. The complete variable domain, with remaining parts taken from reference TRBV5-1 and TRBJ2-3, reads KAGVTQTPRYLIKTRGQQVTLSCSPISGHRSVSWYQQTPGQGLQFLFEYFSETQRNKGNFPGRFSGRQFSNSRSEMNVSTLELGDSALYLCASSLDLSDRYTSTDTQYFGPGTRLTVL.

This clonotype was counted many times. The V call is TRBV7-8, the J call TRBJ2-7; TRBD2 matches at 14 bases. In germline, CDR1 is SGHVS, CDR2 FQNEAQ. The CDR3 loop spans 18 amino acids. J gave up 5 bases and V 2 bases, and 11 bases lay outside the gene matches. The CDR3 loop is CASSLSQRLTSGRDEQYF. The CDR3 DNA follows: TGTGCCAGCAGCTTATCACAACGCCTGACTAGCGGGAGGGACGAGCAGTACTTC.

Remarks on this clonotype: A read error is possible here, since a much larger clone lies one base away. The genes are TRBV5-1 and TRBJ1-1, with a weak D call TRBD1 (5 bases). V lost 5 bases and J lost 4, with 18 bases in between. Germline loops: CDR1 SGHRS, CDR2 YFSETQ. The CDR3 spans 15 residues. The CDR3 is CASRPGLTMGTEAFF. The CDR3 DNA follows: TGCGCCAGCAGGCCGGGACTCACTATGGGCACTGAAGCTTTCTTT.

This clonotype turned up a few times. The chain couples TRBV7-2 to TRBJ2-1, with 9 nucleotides matching TRBD1. With V trimmed by 1 base and J by 10 bases, 8 bases remained unmatched. Germline lookup yields CDR1 SGHTA and CDR2 FQGNSA. This CDR3 comprises 15 residues. CDR3 DNA sequence: TGTGCCAGCAGCTTAGGGGACAGGGTAAGACGCGAGCAGTTCTTC. Its translation is CASSLGDRVRREQFF.

This clonotype has ten or more counts. V is TRBV7-2 and J is TRBJ1-1; tentatively, D is TRBD1 (5 bases). The V and J ends lost 5 bases and 1 base respectively, with 17 bases between them. This CDR3 contains 16 residues. Germline CDR1 is SGHTA and CDR2 is FQGNSA. In DNA form, the CDR3 reads TGTGCCAGCAGCCCTCCGGGGGGGAGGAGGAACACTGAAGCTTTCTTT. It specifies CASSPPGGRRNTEAFF. Combining the CDR3 with reference TRBV7-2 and TRBJ1-1 gives the whole variable domain GAGVSQSPSNKVTEKGKDVELRCDPISGHTALYWYRQSLGQGLEFLIYFQGNSAPDKSGLPSDRFSAERTGGSVSTLTIQRTQQEDSAVYLCASSPPGGRRNTEAFFGQGTRLTVV.

This clonotype occurred many times. V is TRBV4-1 and J is TRBJ2-1; TRBD2 matches 12 bases. The trim removed 0 bases at V and 0 bases at J, leaving 3 bases unmatched. Germline-derived CDR1 and CDR2 are MGHRA and YSYEKL. The CDR3 loop spans 18 amino acids. The CDR3 bases are TGCGCCAGCAGCCAAGAACTAGCGGGGGGAGCCTCCTACAATGAGCAGTTCTTC. Protein product: CASSQELAGGASYNEQFF.

This clonotype was recorded at least ten times. The chain employs TRBV5-1 and TRBJ2-3; D may match TRBD1 or TRBD2 (9 bases each). The CDR3 extends over 14 amino acids. V was clipped by 2 bases and J by 11 bases, with 18 bases between them. CDR1 and CDR2 from the germline V gene are SGHRS and YFSETQ. Here the CDR3 reads CASSFGLAGQGQYF. The CDR3 nucleotides are TGCGCCAGCAGCTTCGGTCTAGCGGGACAGGGGCAGTATTTT.

This clonotype was observed many times. The V and J genes are TRBV24-1 and TRBJ2-3; tentatively, D is TRBD1 (7 bases). V shed 4 bases and J shed 3 bases, with 13 bases lying between them. The CDR3 extends over 15 amino acids. CDR1 is KGHDR and CDR2 is SFDVKD in the germline V gene. In DNA, the CDR3 is TGTGCCACCAGTGAGCCACAGGGGAGGACAGATACGCAGTATTTT. Residues: CATSEPQGRTDTQYF.